This is a list of T cell receptor beta chains from one sample in a study of blood T cells in healthy people across ages. TCRdb re-derived calls from the 5' RACE reads in MiXCR, one entry per CDR3 protein. The table records 600,000 to 650,000 distinct CDR3 sequences, roughly 53% of them present only once. The sequencing input was blood. The source is a man aged 55 to 70 in good health. CDR3s include the opening cysteine and the closing phenylalanine or tryptophan. The D gene is left open where the match is weak. The size of a clone is reported for some rows only, either as once, few or many, or as a class for expanded clones.

d_call j_call clone_size v_call cdr3_aa cdr3_nt
- TRBJ1-1 - TRBV6-1 CASRLWLGNTEAFF TGTGCCAGCAGGTTGTGGCTCGGGAACACTGAAGCTTTCTTT
- TRBJ1-5 once TRBV6-1 CASSAGTAQPQHF TGTGCCAGCAGTGCGGGTACAGCTCAGCCCCAGCATTTT
TRBD1 TRBJ1-2 - TRBV6-6 CASSWTGSPNYGYTF TGTGCCAGCAGTTGGACAGGGAGCCCTAACTATGGCTACACCTTC
TRBD1 TRBJ2-7 - TRBV12-3/TRBV12-4 CASSSGTGGVQYF TGTGCCAGCAGTTCAGGGACAGGTGGCGTGCAGTACTTC
TRBD2 TRBJ2-1 - TRBV5-1 CASTLRGGSSYNEQFF TGCGCCAGCACCCTGCGGGGAGGGAGCTCCTACAATGAGCAGTTCTTC
- TRBJ2-6 few TRBV4-1 CASSQGGGLPISSGANVLTF TGCGCCAGCAGCCAAGGTGGTGGACTACCTATTTCCTCTGGGGCCAACGTCCTGACTTTC
- TRBJ2-5 - TRBV27 CASSFWGTQETQYF TGTGCCAGCAGTTTCTGGGGAACTCAAGAGACCCAGTACTTC
- TRBJ2-1 many TRBV24-1 CATSYGGGSYNEQFF TGTGCCACCAGTTACGGAGGGGGCTCCTACAATGAGCAGTTCTTC
- TRBJ2-5 - TRBV4-2 CASSRAVEETQYF TGTGCCAGCAGCCGGGCGGTAGAAGAGACCCAGTACTTC
- TRBJ2-4 - TRBV6-1 CANALTGNSREQYF TGTGCCAACGCTCTAACAGGGAATTCGAGGGAGCAGTACTTC
- TRBJ2-2 once TRBV29-1 CSVDRTGTGELFF TGCAGCGTTGACCGGACGGGGACCGGGGAGCTGTTTTTT
- TRBJ2-5 - TRBV19 CASSIGALQETQYF TGTGCCAGTAGTATCGGAGCCCTACAAGAGACCCAGTACTTC
- TRBJ2-7 - TRBV10-3 CTTSTGDYEQYF TGTACCACCTCGACAGGCGACTACGAGCAGTACTTC
- TRBJ2-7 - TRBV20-1 CSARRGGSSYEQYF TGCAGTGCTAGAAGGGGGGGAAGCTCCTACGAGCAGTACTTC
TRBD1 TRBJ2-5 few TRBV6-1 CASSGTGGEETQYF TGTGCCAGCAGTGGGACAGGGGGAGAAGAGACCCAGTACTTC
- TRBJ2-1 - TRBV5-1 CASSLEGQYNEQFF TGCGCCAGCAGCTTGGAAGGTCAGTACAATGAGCAGTTCTTC
TRBD1 TRBJ1-2 - TRBV29-1 CSVDVTGSYGYTF TGCAGCGTTGACGTGACAGGGAGCTATGGCTACACCTTC
- TRBJ1-5 - TRBV5-1 CGDASQTGRGNQPQHF TGCGGAGACGCCTCTCAGACAGGCAGAGGCAATCAGCCCCAGCATTTT
TRBD2 TRBJ2-3 - TRBV6-6 CASSPRIAGSSTDTQYF TGTGCCAGCAGCCCCCGAATAGCGGGCTCCAGCACAGATACGCAGTATTTT
- TRBJ1-1 - TRBV3-1 CASSQTPGVTEAFF TGTGCCAGCAGCCAAACCCCAGGGGTCACTGAAGCTTTCTTT